Shown below are 28 T cell receptor beta chains from a single sample sequenced in a study of T cell changes during pregnancy in multiple sclerosis. Only in-frame clones appear in the TCRdb table, and some are missing; sequencing was by immunoSEQ multiplex PCR. The sample shows over 90,000 clones, approximately 94% of them seen only once. The sample was peripheral blood, taken after pregnancy. These TCRs come from a female donor with multiple sclerosis, enrolled in a pregnancy study.

The table lists this clone with a count of one. The V gene is TRBV5-6, the J gene TRBJ2-5, with 9 positions matching TRBD1. Unmatched junction bases numbered 2, after V lost 4 bases and J lost 1 base. From germline, CDR1 is SGHDT and CDR2 YYEEEE. There are 14 residues in the CDR3. The CDR3 DNA reads TGTGCCAGCAGCCGGACAGGGGCCCAAGAGACCCAGTACTTC. It yields the protein CASSRTGAQETQYF.

A remark on this clone: Compared with germline, one end of the junction differs, possibly owing to a read error. The V call is TRBV11-2, the J call TRBJ1-5; the D gene is possibly TRBD1 (5 bases). This CDR3 has 14 residues. The germline CDR1 and CDR2 sequences are SGHAT and FQNNGV. CDR3 loop: CASTLRQSNQPQHF. In nucleotides, the CDR3 is TGTGCCAGCACCTTAAGACAGAGCAATCAGCCCCAGCATTTT.

The chain links TRBV25-1 to TRBJ1-1, with TRBD1 matching over 7 bases. Trimming cost V 4 bases and J 1 base; bases outside gene matches: 3. Per the germline V gene, CDR1 is MGHDK and CDR2 is SYGVNS. The CDR3 is made up of 14 amino acids. CDR3 region: CASSADRPNTEAFF. The CDR3 DNA reads as TGTGCCAGCAGTGCGGACAGGCCGAACACTGAAGCTTTCTTT.

This chain connects TRBV6-4 to TRBJ2-1, with 8 bases identical to TRBD1. V was clipped by 4 bases and J by 6 bases; unmatched bases: 17. From germline, CDR1 is MRHNA and CDR2 SNTAGT. The CDR3 is made up of 18 amino acids. The CDR3 sequence is CASSVARQGKTAGNEQFF. CDR3 sequence (DNA): TGTGCCAGCAGTGTGGCCCGACAGGGGAAGACAGCGGGCAATGAGCAGTTCTTC.

As to this clone: Different DNA sequences within this sample yield the same CDR3. The CDR3 protein is CASSLDGQAYEQYF. The CDR3 region has the DNA TGCGCCAGCAGCTTGGACGGCCAGGCCTACGAGCAGTACTTC. The genes are TRBV5-1 and TRBJ2-7; D not certain. Germline CDR1 reads SGHRS; CDR2 reads YFSETQ. The CDR3 runs 14 residues. V lost 0 bases to trimming and J lost 2 bases, with 9 bases between them.

This sequence joins TRBV5-1 and TRBJ1-1, with D tentatively TRBD1 (6 bases). The V end lost 9 bases, the J end lost 5 bases, and 20 bases lay between the germline ends. The CDR3 loop spans 14 amino acids. Looked up from germline, CDR1 is SGHRS and CDR2 is YFSETQ. DNA for the CDR3: TGCGCCACCGGGGGGGCAGGGCAGGGAACTGAAGCTTTCTTT. The encoded protein is CATGGAGQGTEAFF. Filled out from reference TRBV5-1 and TRBJ1-1, the complete variable domain reads KAGVTQTPRYLIKTRGQQVTLSCSPISGHRSVSWYQQTPGQGLQFLFEYFSETQRNKGNFPGRFSGRQFSNSRSEMNVSTLELGDSALYLCATGGAGQGTEAFFGQGTRLTVV.

The chain joins TRBV7-8 to TRBJ1-1; D gene unclear. The length of the CDR3 is 13 residues. The germline V and J ends were trimmed by 2 bases and 4 bases, with 8 bases remaining between them. The germline V gene has CDR1 SGHVS and CDR2 FQNEAQ. The CDR3 region has the DNA TGTGCCAGCAGCTTAACGCGGGGCACTGAAGCTTTCTTT. It codes for CASSLTRGTEAFF.

V gene TRBV11-2 combines with J gene TRBJ1-1; TRBD1 matches at 8 bases. J gave up 7 bases and V 6 bases, and 10 bases lay outside the gene matches. Germline CDR1 and CDR2: SGHAT and FQNNGV. This CDR3 has 14 residues. The CDR3 nucleotides are TGTGCCAGCAGGCAGGGACAGGCGCCCAATGAAGCTTTCTTT. This encodes CASRQGQAPNEAFF. Variable domain in full (rest from reference TRBV11-2 and TRBJ1-1): EAGVAQSPRYKIIEKRQSVAFWCNPISGHATLYWYQQILGQGPKLLIQFQNNGVVDDSQLPKDRFSAERLKGVDSTLKIQPAKLEDSAVYLCASRQGQAPNEAFFGQGTRLTVV.

This chain uses TRBV25-1 with TRBJ1-1; D unresolved. V was shortened by 1 base and J by 1 base, with 7 bases between the two germline ends. In germline, CDR1 is MGHDK, CDR2 SYGVNS. This CDR3 comprises 14 residues. CDR3 loop: CASSEFGQNTEAFF. The CDR3 nucleotides read TGTGCCAGCAGTGAATTTGGGCAGAACACTGAAGCTTTCTTT.

The chain combines TRBV6-5 with TRBJ2-5; D is possibly TRBD2 (5 bases). The CDR3 contains 15 residues. V lost 8 bases to trimming and J lost 1 base, with 17 bases between them. Germline lookup yields CDR1 MNHEY and CDR2 SVGAGI. The CDR3 here is CASGPLQRFQETQYF. The CDR3 DNA reads TGTGCCAGCGGCCCTCTTCAGCGGTTCCAAGAGACCCAGTACTTC.

The V gene is TRBV21-1, the J gene TRBJ2-3; whether TRBD2, the table's D call, matches the DNA was not checked. TRBV21-1 is flagged as a pseudogene. The CDR3 extends over 18 amino acids. The CDR3 nucleotides read TGTGCCAGCAGCACGCCGGGACTAGCGGGGTCGACAACAGATACGCAGTATTTT. Translation gives CASSTPGLAGSTTDTQYF.

The rearrangement joins TRBV28 to TRBJ1-5; 8 bases are a match to TRBD1. The CDR3 consists of 15 residues. Germline V gives CDR1 MDHEN, CDR2 SYDVKM. The trim removed 7 bases at V and 4 bases at J, leaving 9 bases unmatched. The CDR3 spells CASKGPGGANQPQHF. DNA of the CDR3: TGTGCCAGCAAAGGTCCAGGGGGCGCGAATCAGCCCCAGCATTTT.

This chain links TRBV2 with TRBJ2-7; perhaps TRBD2 as D (5 bases). The CDR3 has 12 amino acids. CDR1 and CDR2 from the germline V gene are SNHLY and FYNNEI. Trimming left V 2 bases short and J 8 bases short, with 10 bases between. The CDR3, as DNA: TGTGCCAGCAGTGAATTGGACTCGAAGCAGTACTTC. This gives the protein CASSELDSKQYF.

V gene TRBV9 combines with J gene TRBJ2-5; TRBD2 aligns across 13 bases. The CDR3 length is 17 residues. Looked up from germline, CDR1 is SGDLS and CDR2 is YYNGEE. With 4 bases clipped from V and 4 bases from J, the junction kept 10 bases outside the gene matches. In nucleotides, the CDR3 is TGTGCCAGCAGCAAGCGGACTAGCGGGAGTTTGGGAGAGACCCAGTACTTC. As protein: CASSKRTSGSLGETQYF.

The chain combines TRBV6-1 with TRBJ1-5; D gene uncertain. Germline V gives CDR1 MNHNS, CDR2 SASEGT. The V gene lost 0 bases and the J gene lost 3 bases, with 6 bases spanning the gap. The CDR3 has 14 residues. The CDR3 is CASSEAGLNQPQHF. The CDR3 coding sequence is TGTGCCAGCAGTGAAGCTGGCCTCAATCAGCCCCAGCATTTT.

V is TRBV5-1 and J is TRBJ1-1, with no clear D. The CDR3 sequence is 13 residues long. V was trimmed by 0 bases and J by 0 bases, leaving 3 bases between them. CDR1 and CDR2 (germline): SGHRS, YFSETQ. The CDR3 spells CASSLAVNTEAFF. Written as DNA, the CDR3 is TGCGCCAGCAGCTTGGCGGTGAACACTGAAGCTTTCTTT.

J is TRBJ2-2 and V is TRBV6-1; D ambiguous. The V end lost 5 bases, the J end lost 0 bases, and 7 bases lay between the germline ends. CDR3 length: 14 residues. Germline-derived CDR1 and CDR2 are MNHNS and SASEGT. This CDR3 reads CASSFRANTGELFF. The CDR3, as DNA: TGTGCCAGCAGTTTCCGGGCGAACACCGGGGAGCTGTTTTTT.

The chain joins TRBV28 to TRBJ2-5, with 9 bases identical to TRBD1. Unmatched junction bases numbered 4, after V lost 6 bases and J lost 5 bases. The CDR3 contains 13 residues. Germline lookup yields CDR1 MDHEN and CDR2 SYDVKM. The CDR3 bases are TGTGCCAGCAGACAGGGGGCTTGGGAGACCCAGTACTTC. Amino acids: CASRQGAWETQYF. The full variable domain, rest sourced from reference TRBV28 and TRBJ2-5, is DVKVTQSSRYLVKRTGEKVFLECVQDMDHENMFWYRQDPGLGLRLIYFSYDVKMKEKGDIPEGYSVSREKKERFSLILESASTNQTSMYLCASRQGAWETQYFGPGTRLLVL.

V gene TRBV28 combines with J gene TRBJ1-5; 8 nucleotides agree with TRBD1. V gave up 5 bases and J gave up 10 bases; unmatched junction bases: 7. From germline, CDR1 is MDHEN and CDR2 SYDVKM. The CDR3 runs 13 residues. The CDR3 spells CASSPQGVGPQHF. The CDR3 DNA follows: TGTGCCAGCAGTCCACAGGGGGTTGGACCCCAGCATTTT.

This clone was seen more than once but under ten times. A junction boundary mismatches the germline segment, possibly from a read error. V usage is TRBV11-2 and J usage is TRBJ1-2; D is unresolved. The CDR3 has 12 residues. The germline V gene encodes CDR1 SGHAT and CDR2 FQNNGV. The CDR3 region is CASSPPGFSINF. For the CDR3, the DNA is TGTGCCAGCAGCCCCCCCGGTTTTTCCATAAACTTC.

V and J are TRBV6-1 and TRBJ1-5; no firm D call. Trimming left V 1 base short and J 0 bases short, with 4 bases between. This CDR3 has 14 amino acids. Germline V gene sequence: CDR1 MNHNS, CDR2 SASEGT. Here the CDR3 reads CASSEGNSNQPQHF. The CDR3 DNA sequence: TGTGCCAGCAGTGAAGGTAATAGCAATCAGCCCCAGCATTTT.

This chain uses TRBV30 with TRBJ1-1, with D possibly TRBD1 on 5 matching bases. Per germline, CDR1 GTSNPN and CDR2 SVGIG (reference sequence). The CDR3 sequence is 12 residues long. Trimming pared 4 bases from V and 4 bases from J, leaving 10 bases between. The CDR3: CAWKTVGTEAFF. CDR3 DNA sequence: TGTGCCTGGAAGACAGTGGGCACTGAAGCTTTCTTT.

V and J are TRBV6-1 and TRBJ2-5; TRBD2 matches at 8 bases. Germline V lookup: CDR1 MNHNS, CDR2 SASEGT. The trim removed 5 bases at V and 5 bases at J, leaving 7 bases unmatched. The CDR3 runs to 14 residues. The CDR3 nucleotides are TGTGCCAGCAGTCAGAGCGGGGGAGGGGAGACCCAGTACTTC. This translates into CASSQSGGGETQYF.

The genes are TRBV6-5 and TRBJ2-2, with 8 nucleotides matching TRBD1. The germline CDR1 and CDR2 sequences are MNHEY and SVGAGI. The CDR3 is 15 residues long. The junction had 6 bases not matched to a gene; V was cut back by 6 bases and J by 3 bases. The CDR3, as DNA: TGTGCCAGCAGCCACGGACAGGGAGACACCGGGGAGCTGTTTTTT. It encodes CASSHGQGDTGELFF.

The rearrangement links TRBV5-4 to TRBJ1-1; D is possibly TRBD1 (6 bases). The V and J ends lost 1 base and 1 base respectively, with 20 bases between them. The CDR3 has 18 residues. CDR1 SGHNT and CDR2 YYREEE come from the germline V gene (reference sequence). The CDR3 loop is CASSLLGGLSERNTEAFF. In DNA form, the CDR3 reads TGTGCCAGCAGCTTGCTAGGGGGATTATCTGAAAGGAACACTGAAGCTTTCTTT.

This clone showed up just a few times. This sequence joins TRBV6-1 and TRBJ2-7; 11 nucleotides match TRBD1. Germline CDR1 is MNHNS and CDR2 is SASEGT. V gave up 4 bases and J gave up 3 bases; unmatched junction bases: 2. This CDR3 region has 14 residues. The DNA of the CDR3 is TGTGCCAGCAGTGCCGGGACAGGGGGCTACGAGCAGTACTTC. Translation: CASSAGTGGYEQYF.

The CDR3 bases are TGTGCCAGTAGCCCTGGGACTAGCGGGAGCTATGAGCAGTTCTTC. It specifies CASSPGTSGSYEQFF. J is TRBJ2-1 and V is TRBV19; 14 bases align to TRBD2. Losses at the gene ends were 6 bases for V and 8 bases for J; bases not matched to a gene: 6. Looked up from germline, CDR1 is LNHDA and CDR2 is SQIVND (reference sequence). The length of the CDR3 is 15 residues. The entire variable domain, with the rest obtained from reference TRBV19 and TRBJ2-1, is as follows: DGGITQSPKYLFRKEGQNVTLSCEQNLNHDAMYWYRQDPGQGLRLIYYSQIVNDFQKGDIAEGYSVSREKKESFPLTVTSAQKNPTAFYLCASSPGTSGSYEQFFGPGTRLTVL.

Worth noting for this clone: An end of the junction does not agree with germline; a read error may underlie this. The V call is TRBV9, the J call TRBJ2-1, with 10 bases matching TRBD2. The CDR3 contains 16 residues. The V gene's germline CDR1 is SGDLS and CDR2 YYNGEE. The CDR3 loop is CASSPPSGSSNNEQFF. CDR3 DNA: TGTGCCAGCAGCCCCCCTAGCGGGAGCTCCAACAATGAGCAGTTCTTC.